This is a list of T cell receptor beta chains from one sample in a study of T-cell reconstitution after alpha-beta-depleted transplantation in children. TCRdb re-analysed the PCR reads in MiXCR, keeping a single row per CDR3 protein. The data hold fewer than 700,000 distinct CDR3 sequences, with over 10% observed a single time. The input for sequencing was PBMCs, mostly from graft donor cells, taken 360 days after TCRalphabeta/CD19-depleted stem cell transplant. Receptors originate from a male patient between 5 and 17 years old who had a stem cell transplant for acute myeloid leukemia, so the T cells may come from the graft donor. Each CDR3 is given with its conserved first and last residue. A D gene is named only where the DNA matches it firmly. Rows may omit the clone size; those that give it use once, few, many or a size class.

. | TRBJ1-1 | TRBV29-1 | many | TGCAGCGCCCTACAGGCCTTGAACACTGAAGCTTTCTTT | CSALQALNTEAFF
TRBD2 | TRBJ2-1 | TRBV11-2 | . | TGTGCCAGCAGCTTTAACCTGGCGGCGGGAGGGTCCTACAATGAGCAGTTCTTC | CASSFNLAAGGSYNEQFF
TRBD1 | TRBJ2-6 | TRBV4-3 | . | TGCGCCAGCAGCCGCTCCTGGACCGGGACAGGGATCTCTGGGGCCAACGTCCTGACTTTC | CASSRSWTGTGISGANVLTF
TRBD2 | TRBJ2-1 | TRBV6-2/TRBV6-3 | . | TGTGCCAGCAGCACTGTAGCGGGAGTGGGTGAGCAGTTCTTC | CASSTVAGVGEQFF
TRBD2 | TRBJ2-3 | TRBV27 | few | TGTGCCAGCGCCCTGGGCCCCCCTAGCGGAGGTCCCGGTGATACGCAGTATTTT | CASALGPPSGGPGDTQYF
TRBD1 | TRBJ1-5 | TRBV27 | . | TGTGCCAGCAGTACGCCGGGACAGAATAGCAATCAGCCCCAGCATTTT | CASSTPGQNSNQPQHF
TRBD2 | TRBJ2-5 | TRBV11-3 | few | TGTGCCAGCAGCTTCTTCTTTTGGGCAGAGATGAGCGGGAGAGGGGAGACCCAGTACTTC | CASSFFFWAEMSGRGETQYF
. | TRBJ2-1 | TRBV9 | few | TGTGCCAGCAGCGTGGGCGGAGAATCCAATTTAGGGGAGCAGTTCTTC | CASSVGGESNLGEQFF
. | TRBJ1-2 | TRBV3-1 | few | TGTGCCAGCAGCCAAGCGGCGGGCAAGAACTATGGCTACACCTTC | CASSQAAGKNYGYTF
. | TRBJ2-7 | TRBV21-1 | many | TGTGCCAGCAGCAAAGCGCTTTTGAGACTAGCGGGCCCCCAGATCTCCTACGAGCAGTACTTC | CASSKALLRLAGPQISYEQYF
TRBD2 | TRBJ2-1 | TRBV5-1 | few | TGCGCCAGCAGCCAAAATAGCGGGAGGGAGTCCTACAATGAGCAGTTCTTC | CASSQNSGRESYNEQFF
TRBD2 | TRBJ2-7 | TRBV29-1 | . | TGCAGCGCGCTAGCGGTCATCTCCTACGAGCAGTACTTC | CSALAVISYEQYF
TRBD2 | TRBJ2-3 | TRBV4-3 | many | TGCGCCAGCAGCCAAGTTAAAGGGAATAGCGGGATGGCAGATACGCAGTATTTT | CASSQVKGNSGMADTQYF
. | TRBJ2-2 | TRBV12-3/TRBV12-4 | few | TGTGCCAGCAGCGGTGGGGGCGGGGAGCTGTTTTTT | CASSGGGGELFF
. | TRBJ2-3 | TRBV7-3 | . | TGTGCCAGCAGCTTAACCCGCGGAGGTTCTAGCACAGATACGCAGTATTTT | CASSLTRGGSSTDTQYF
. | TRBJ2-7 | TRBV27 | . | TGTGCCAGCACCCTCAGGGGAGGTCTCTCTTGGTACTTC | CASTLRGGLSWYF
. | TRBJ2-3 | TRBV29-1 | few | TGCAGCGTTGGTCCGGGAACAGATACGCAGTATTTT | CSVGPGTDTQYF
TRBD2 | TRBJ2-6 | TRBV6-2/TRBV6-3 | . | TGTGCCAGCAGTCTCGGACTAGCGGGGGCCGTACTTCGCTCTGGGGCCAACGTCCTGACTTTC | CASSLGLAGAVLRSGANVLTF
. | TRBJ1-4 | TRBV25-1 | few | TGTGCCAGCAGCCCCCAGGGTGGTAATGAAAAACTGTTTTTT | CASSPQGGNEKLFF
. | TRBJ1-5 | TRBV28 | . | TGTGCCAGCAGTTTGGTAGGGGTCAATCAGCCCCAGCATTTT | CASSLVGVNQPQHF
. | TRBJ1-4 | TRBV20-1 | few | TGCAGTGCTAGACCGGCTGGAACTAATGAAAAACTGTTTTTT | CSARPAGTNEKLFF
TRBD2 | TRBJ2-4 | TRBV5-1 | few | TGCGCCAGCAGCCCTCCCTCCGGGGGGAACATTCAGTACTTC | CASSPPSGGNIQYF
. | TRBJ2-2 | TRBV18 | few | TGTGCCAGCTCACCGTGGGGCGGGGAGCTGTTTTTT | CASSPWGGELFF
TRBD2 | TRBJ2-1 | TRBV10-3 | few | TGTGCCATCAGTGAGGGGTCTAGCGGGCCCCCTAAAAGTGAGCAGTTCTTC | CAISEGSSGPPKSEQFF
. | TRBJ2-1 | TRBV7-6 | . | TGTGCCAGCAGCTTAGAGGGACCCCCCTACAATGAGCAGTTCTTC | CASSLEGPPYNEQFF
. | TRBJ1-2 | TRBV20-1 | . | TGCAGTGCTAGATTCCCCGGGACCAGCGTGGGCTACACCTTC | CSARFPGTSVGYTF
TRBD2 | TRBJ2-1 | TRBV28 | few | TGTGCCAGCAGTTTATCCCCTCGACTAGCGGGATCAGCGCTTTTACACAATGAGCAGTTCTTC | CASSLSPRLAGSALLHNEQFF
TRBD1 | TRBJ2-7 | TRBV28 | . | TGTGCCAGCAGTCTATGGGACAGGAACGACGAGCAGTACTTC | CASSLWDRNDEQYF
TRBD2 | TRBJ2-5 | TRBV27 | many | TGTGCCAGCAGTTTAACCTCCCCGCGGGGGACCCAAGAGACCCAGTACTTC | CASSLTSPRGTQETQYF
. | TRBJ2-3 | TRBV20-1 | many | TGCAGTGCTCTCTACTTATGGACCAGTAGCACAGATACGCAGTATTTT | CSALYLWTSSTDTQYF
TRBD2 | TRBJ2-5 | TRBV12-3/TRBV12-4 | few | TGTGCCAGCAGTTTATACCGGAGGGGAGGGCCTAGGGAGACCCAGTACTTC | CASSLYRRGGPRETQYF
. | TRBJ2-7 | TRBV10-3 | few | TGTGCCACACTAAGGGGAAAGTCCTACGAGCAGTACTTC | CATLRGKSYEQYF
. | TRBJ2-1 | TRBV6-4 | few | TGTGCCAGCAGTCGGAACCTTTTGGCGGCGCCGAGCTCCTACAATGAGCAGTTCTTC | CASSRNLLAAPSSYNEQFF
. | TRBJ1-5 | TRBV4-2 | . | TGTGCCAGCAGCCAAGACAAACAGGGAGTGGGCAATCAGCCCCAGCATTTT | CASSQDKQGVGNQPQHF
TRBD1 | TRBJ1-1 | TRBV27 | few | TGTGCCAGCAGTTTACCGGGACAGGTTAAAGCTTTCTTT | CASSLPGQVKAFF
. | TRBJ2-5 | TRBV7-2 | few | TGTGCCAGCAGCGCTTTTGGGCGGACCCAGTACTTC | CASSAFGRTQYF
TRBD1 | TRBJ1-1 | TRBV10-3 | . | TGTGCCATCAGAGTAGACAGGGGGGTCAAGCTGAACACTGAAGCTTTCTTT | CAIRVDRGVKLNTEAFF
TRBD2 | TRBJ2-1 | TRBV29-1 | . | TGCAGCGTTCTCCCGGGAGGGCGGTACAATGAGCAGTTCTTC | CSVLPGGRYNEQFF
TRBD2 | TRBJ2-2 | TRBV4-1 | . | TGCGCCAGCAGCCAAGTCCCGCTAAGCGGGGTCGCGAACACCGGGGAGCTGTTTTTT | CASSQVPLSGVANTGELFF
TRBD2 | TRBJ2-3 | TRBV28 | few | TGTGCCAGCAGTTTGACTAGCTATACGCAGTATTTT | CASSLTSYTQYF
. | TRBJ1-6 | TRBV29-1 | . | TGCAGCGGGGCGACAGTGCCCTCCTATAATTCACCCCTCCACTTT | CSGATVPSYNSPLHF
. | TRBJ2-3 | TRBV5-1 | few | TGCGCCAGCAGCTTTAAGTTTGATACGCAGTATTTT | CASSFKFDTQYF
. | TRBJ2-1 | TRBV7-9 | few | TGTGCCAGCAGCCAGACCAAACTCCTCAATGGTGAGCAGTTCTTC | CASSQTKLLNGEQFF
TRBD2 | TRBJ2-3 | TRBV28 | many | TGTGCCACTTCCTTAGCGGGAGCTAGCACAGATACGCAGTATTTT | CATSLAGASTDTQYF
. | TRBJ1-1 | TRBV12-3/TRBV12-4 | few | TGTGCCAGCAACCTTCAGGGTTACACTGAAGCTTTCTTT | CASNLQGYTEAFF
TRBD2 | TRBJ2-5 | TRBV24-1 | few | TGTGCCACCAGTGGAGCGACGACTAGCGGGAGGTTAGAGACCCAGTACTTC | CATSGATTSGRLETQYF
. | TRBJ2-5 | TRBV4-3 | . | TGCGCCAGCAGCCAAGTCCCCAGGGTAGAGACCCAGTACTTC | CASSQVPRVETQYF